Following are 26 T cell receptor beta chains from one sample sequenced in a study of T cells in Graves' hyperthyroidism and ophthalmopathy (dated by TCRdb to the late 2010s). To prepare the library, multiplex PCR was applied. TCRdb names Illumina HiSeq 2000 as the instrument used. TCR beta CDR3 regions were amplified from RNA transcripts. The TCR CDR3 was subjected to a first round of RT-PCR using the HTBI primer set and the Qiagen OneStep RT-PCR kit. Clones were called with MiXCR by TCRdb after fastp trimmed the public reads at Q25, and only in-frame beta chains were retained. Each CDR3 protein gets just one entry, which takes the most common genes and DNA from the rows behind it. The sample table contains roughly 740,000 distinct CDR3 sequences; only one count was recorded for about a sixth of them. Under 9.5% of the sample comes from the top ten. The specimen sequenced was blood. These receptors came from a man younger than 35 with Graves' hyperthyroidism.

This clonotype appeared a few times. The CDR3 loop is CASSLFGGGNTEAFF. Here the CDR3 DNA reads TGTGCCAGCAGCTTATTTGGGGGGGGGAACACTGAAGCTTTCTTT. This rearrangement joins TRBV7-2 to TRBJ1-1; TRBD1 is a possible D gene (5 bases). V was shortened by 2 bases and J by 1 base, with 11 bases between the two germline ends. The CDR3 runs 15 residues. CDR1 and CDR2 (germline): SGHTA, FQGNSA.

This clonotype has more than one count but fewer than ten. The chain joins TRBV28 to TRBJ1-2; 11 bases agree with TRBD1. This CDR3 contains 16 residues. V shed 1 base, J shed 8 bases, and the junction held 9 bases outside the gene matches. Per the germline V gene, CDR1 is MDHEN and CDR2 is SYDVKM. The CDR3 DNA follows: TGTGCCAGCAGTTTATCAGCGGGGACAGGGGGACTCGGCTACACCTTC. It yields the protein CASSLSAGTGGLGYTF.

The chain recombines TRBV19 with TRBJ2-1; TRBD2 matches 7 bases. V lost 4 bases, J lost 2 bases, and 8 bases stayed unmatched. The germline V gene encodes CDR1 LNHDA and CDR2 SQIVND (reference sequence). CDR3 length equals 16 residues. The CDR3 region is CASSTPGGRAYNEQFF. CDR3 sequence (DNA): TGTGCCAGTAGTACTCCGGGAGGCAGGGCCTACAATGAGCAGTTCTTC.

A remark on this clonotype: It may be a read error: a sequence one base away is much more abundant. This chain connects TRBV28 to TRBJ1-1; 8 nucleotides match TRBD1. CDR1 and CDR2 from the germline V gene are MDHEN and SYDVKM. V lost 5 bases to trimming and J lost 7 bases; unmatched junction nucleotides: 6. The CDR3 is 13 amino acids. In DNA form, the CDR3 reads TGTGCCAGCAGTGACAGGGGAGGAGGTGAAGCTTTCTTT. As protein: CASSDRGGGEAFF.

This clonotype showed up many times. This sequence joins TRBV7-2 and TRBJ2-1, with TRBD2 identical over 7 bases. This CDR3 spans 16 amino acids. The J segment lost 1 base and the V segment lost 5 bases, leaving 8 bases of the junction unmatched. The germline V gene encodes CDR1 SGHTA and CDR2 FQGNSA. CDR3 sequence: CASSRRVGGSYNEQFF. CDR3 DNA: TGTGCCAGCAGCCGGAGGGTCGGGGGGTCCTACAATGAGCAGTTCTTC. Based on the CDR3 plus reference TRBV7-2 and TRBJ2-1, the full variable domain is GAGVSQSPSNKVTEKGKDVELRCDPISGHTALYWYRQSLGQGLEFLIYFQGNSAPDKSGLPSDRFSAERTGGSVSTLTIQRTQQEDSAVYLCASSRRVGGSYNEQFFGPGTRLTVL.

This clonotype has only a few counts. The J gene is TRBJ2-4, the V gene TRBV20-1; D call uncertain. Germline CDR1 and CDR2: DFQATT and SNEGSKA (reference sequence). There are 14 residues in the CDR3. V lost 5 bases, J lost 1 base, and 12 bases lay in between. CDR3 amino acids: CSALYSRAKNIQYF. In DNA form, the CDR3 reads TGCAGTGCTCTTTACAGTCGGGCCAAAAACATTCAGTACTTC.

This clonotype occurred once. A read error is possible here, since a much larger clone lies one base away. The chain is built from TRBV12-3 or TRBV12-4 and TRBJ2-3; no clear D gene. The CDR3 loop spans 15 amino acids. Deletions cut 4 bases from V and 4 bases from J, with 15 bases between. The CDR3 loop reads CASSSRPPASDTQYF. DNA for the CDR3: TGTGCCAGCAGTTCCCGGCCCCCCGCCTCAGATACGCAGTATTTT.

This clonotype was seen at least ten times. This rearrangement joins TRBV30 to TRBJ2-3; D is perhaps TRBD2 (6 bases). This CDR3 is built from 13 residues. Between the trimmed V and J ends, which lost 0 bases and 6 bases, there was a span of 10 bases. Germline V lookup: CDR1 GTSNPN, CDR2 SVGIG (reference sequence). CDR3 nucleotide sequence: TGTGCCTGGAGTGTCGGGAGAGGTGATACGCAGTATTTT. Its translation is CAWSVGRGDTQYF.

The J gene is TRBJ2-2, the V gene TRBV5-8; TRBD2 agrees at 11 bases. CDR1 and CDR2 from the germline V gene are SGHTS and YDEGEE. V was clipped by 4 bases and J by 4 bases; unmatched bases: 15. There are 19 residues in the CDR3. CDR3 nucleotide sequence: TGTGCCAGCAGCCAAACTCGTACTAGCGGGAGTCGGGGCACCGGGGAGCTGTTTTTT. Its translation is CASSQTRTSGSRGTGELFF.

This clonotype has a handful of counts. V gene TRBV29-1 combines with J gene TRBJ2-7, with 10 bases identical to TRBD1. V shed 4 bases and J 0 bases; nucleotides not matched to a gene: 9. The CDR3 spans 16 residues. Germline-derived CDR1 and CDR2 are SQVTM and ANQGSEA. The CDR3 region is CSVGGGTGVHSYEQYF. Written as DNA, the CDR3 is TGCAGCGTTGGGGGGGGGACAGGGGTCCACTCCTACGAGCAGTACTTC.

On this clonotype: Just one base apart from a much larger clone, this may be a read error. The chain employs TRBV6-1 and TRBJ2-7, with D possibly TRBD1 on 5 matching bases. The CDR3 runs 12 residues. Trimming cost V 3 bases and J 5 bases, with 8 bases left between them. The germline V gene encodes CDR1 MNHNS and CDR2 SASEGT. The DNA of the CDR3 is TGTGCCAGCAGTGAGACAGTCCACGAGCAGTACTTC. Translating gives CASSETVHEQYF.

In this sample, this clonotype turned up a few times. This sequence joins TRBV6-1 and TRBJ1-2; D may be TRBD1 (5 bases). Germline CDR1 reads MNHNS; CDR2 reads SASEGT. The V gene lost 11 bases and the J gene lost 3 bases, with 13 bases spanning the gap. CDR3 length equals 12 residues. The CDR3 DNA sequence: TGTGCCGCTGGGGGACGGTACTATGGCTACACCTTC. Translation: CAAGGRYYGYTF.

This clonotype occurred a few times. The chain is built from TRBV19 and TRBJ2-7, with 10 bases identical to TRBD2. CDR1 is LNHDA and CDR2 is SQIVND in the germline V gene (reference sequence). V gave up 10 bases and J gave up 4 bases; unmatched junction bases: 13. The CDR3 length is 15 residues. The CDR3 loop reads CATHPRGSGRYEQYF. CDR3 DNA: TGTGCCACCCACCCACGGGGTAGCGGGAGGTACGAGCAGTACTTC.

The J gene is TRBJ1-5, the V gene TRBV28; D unresolved. The CDR3 loop spans 13 amino acids. The germline V gene encodes CDR1 MDHEN and CDR2 SYDVKM. V lost 10 bases and J lost 2, with 12 bases in between. The CDR3 DNA follows: TGTGCCACCGCTGGGCGGGGCAATCAGCCCCAGCATTTT. It is translated as CATAGRGNQPQHF.

This clonotype has ten or more counts. The chain carries TRBV24-1 and TRBJ2-5; 9 bases map to TRBD1. There are 13 residues in the CDR3. V gave up 6 bases and J gave up 5 bases; unmatched junction bases: 3. Looked up from germline, CDR1 is KGHDR and CDR2 is SFDVKD. The CDR3 loop reads CATSHRGPETQYF. CDR3 bases: TGTGCCACCAGTCACAGGGGGCCGGAGACCCAGTACTTC.

This clonotype was counted many times. CDR3 amino acids: CSSPYDRGGRDTQYF. The CDR3 DNA sequence: TGCAGTTCTCCTTACGACAGGGGGGGGCGAGATACGCAGTATTTT. J is TRBJ2-3 and V is TRBV20-1; 9 bases are a match to TRBD1. Per germline, CDR1 DFQATT and CDR2 SNEGSKA (reference sequence). The CDR3 is 15 residues long. Trimming took 8 bases from V and 5 from J; bases not matched to a gene: 14.

This clonotype has at least ten counts. The rearrangement joins TRBV12-3 or TRBV12-4 to TRBJ1-2, with a tentative D call TRBD1 (6 bases). The CDR3 spans 14 residues. V lost 6 bases to trimming and J lost 1 base, with 12 bases between them. In DNA form, the CDR3 reads TGTGCCAGCAGATCTGGACAGTTTAACTATGGCTACACCTTC. It yields the protein CASRSGQFNYGYTF.

This clonotype was seen ten or more times. This chain joins TRBV6-1 and TRBJ2-3, with D unresolved. The CDR3 loop spans 16 amino acids. V lost 1 base, J lost 2 bases, and 13 bases lay in between. The germline V gene encodes CDR1 MNHNS and CDR2 SASEGT. CDR3 protein: CASSEVRNSFTDTQYF. CDR3 nucleotide sequence: TGTGCCAGCAGTGAAGTGCGCAACAGTTTCACAGATACGCAGTATTTT.

This clonotype has only a few counts. The chain combines TRBV27 with TRBJ2-2; D gene unclear. The CDR3 has 14 amino acids. The V end was cut by 7 bases, the J end by 2 bases, with 11 bases between. Germline V gives CDR1 MNHEY, CDR2 SMNVEV (reference sequence). Here the CDR3 DNA reads TGTGCCAGCACGGTTGGGTTAAACACCGGGGAGCTGTTTTTT. As protein: CASTVGLNTGELFF.

The V gene is TRBV7-9, the J gene TRBJ2-7; 7 nucleotides line up with TRBD1. Trimming cost V 5 bases and J 4 bases; bases outside gene matches: 14. CDR3 length: 16 residues. CDR1 is SEHNR and CDR2 is FQNEAQ in the germline V gene (reference sequence). Here the CDR3 reads CASSPLKDRHDYEQYF. The CDR3 bases are TGTGCCAGCAGCCCACTCAAGGACAGGCACGATTACGAGCAGTACTTC.

In its sample, this clonotype was seen many times. This sequence joins TRBV6-1 and TRBJ1-5; D gene unclear. The CDR3 loop spans 15 amino acids. Trimming cost V 5 bases and J 0 bases, with 11 bases left between them. In germline, CDR1 is MNHNS, CDR2 SASEGT. In DNA form, the CDR3 reads TGTGCCAGCAGTCGGACGGCCTATAGCAATCAGCCCCAGCATTTT. It specifies CASSRTAYSNQPQHF.

The chain combines TRBV10-3 with TRBJ2-3, with unresolved D. With 0 bases removed from V and 2 bases from J, the gap between germline ends came to 9 bases. Germline values: CDR1 ENHRY, CDR2 SYGVKD. The CDR3 runs to 15 residues. CDR3 sequence: CAISESTTFTDTQYF. The CDR3 DNA reads as TGTGCCATCAGTGAGTCAACTACTTTCACAGATACGCAGTATTTT.

This clonotype was detected a few times. A read error may account for a junction end that differs from germline. The J gene is TRBJ2-2, the V gene TRBV28; the D is unclear. The CDR3 has 11 residues. Germline CDR1 is MDHEN and CDR2 is SYDVKM. CDR3 loop: CAGSEDRRLFF. CDR3 DNA: TGTGCCGGCAGTGAGGACCGGCGGCTGTTTTTT.

This clonotype was recorded a few times. The chain links TRBV9 to TRBJ1-1, with D maybe TRBD1 (6 bases). The V and J ends lost 4 bases and 11 bases respectively, with 18 bases between them. Germline CDR1 SGDLS, CDR2 YYNGEE. The CDR3 is made up of 13 amino acids. CDR3 DNA: TGTGCCAGCAGCCCTGGACAGATGAAGGGGGCTTTCTTT. This gives the protein CASSPGQMKGAFF.

This clonotype appeared many times. V usage is TRBV12-3 or TRBV12-4 and J usage is TRBJ2-7; TRBD2 is a possible D gene (6 bases). Trimming took off 3 bases at V and 5 bases at J, with 14 bases between the two ends. The CDR3 spans 14 residues. The CDR3 bases are TGTGCCAGCAGTTTGACCGGGAGAAACCACGAGCAGTACTTC. Translation gives CASSLTGRNHEQYF.

This clonotype turned up a few times. The rearrangement links TRBV29-1 to TRBJ2-1; TRBD2 agrees at 14 bases. Germline-derived CDR1 and CDR2 are SQVTM and ANQGSEA. Germline trimming cut 7 bases from V and 3 bases from J; bases unmatched to any gene: 8. The CDR3 sequence is 16 residues long. The DNA of the CDR3 is TGCAGCGCACGGGGACTAGCGGGAGAATTCTACAATGAGCAGTTCTTC. It encodes CSARGLAGEFYNEQFF.